One sample yielded the 20 T cell receptor beta chains listed below, sequenced in a study of blood T cell repertoires in COVID-19. TCRdb's copy holds only in-frame clones and misses some; the assay was immunoSEQ multiplex PCR. Of 70,000 to 95,000 clones listed, 86% are singletons. What was sequenced was peripheral blood. The receptor source for this set is a human donor in a cohort sampled during active COVID-19.

This chain joins TRBV7-6 and TRBJ1-4; 9 bases agree with TRBD1. With 4 bases clipped from V and 6 bases from J, the junction kept 12 bases outside the gene matches. Per germline, CDR1 SGHVS and CDR2 FNYEAQ. CDR3 length equals 17 residues. The CDR3 is CASSSEHLQGADEKLFF. The CDR3 region has the DNA TGTGCCAGCAGCTCCGAGCACTTACAGGGGGCCGATGAAAAACTGTTTTTT.

This rearrangement joins TRBV7-2 to TRBJ1-1; no clear D gene. Per the germline V gene, CDR1 is SGHTA and CDR2 is FQGNSA. Trimming took off 6 bases at V and 1 base at J, with 12 bases between the two ends. CDR3 size: 14 residues. The CDR3 coding sequence is TGTGCCAGCAGACCAACCAGATCGAACACTGAAGCTTTCTTT. Protein: CASRPTRSNTEAFF.

The rearrangement uses TRBV11-2 and TRBJ1-1; the match to TRBD1 covers 9 bases. The CDR3 runs 14 residues. Germline loops: CDR1 SGHAT, CDR2 FQNNGV. V lost 1 base to trimming and J lost 5 bases; unmatched junction nucleotides: 2. The CDR3 DNA follows: TGTGCCAGCAGCTTAGTACAGGGGGCGACTGAAGCTTTCTTT. Encoded protein: CASSLVQGATEAFF.

V is TRBV29-1 and J is TRBJ2-6; TRBD1 aligns across 7 bases. CDR1 and CDR2 (germline): SQVTM, ANQGSEA. The CDR3 extends over 19 amino acids. After removal of 1 base from V and 1 base from J, the junction contained 13 bases not matched to a gene. DNA for the CDR3: TGCAGCGTTGAAGGAAGTAGGACAGGTTACAAGTCTGGGGCCAACGTCCTGACTTTC. Its protein product is CSVEGSRTGYKSGANVLTF. The full variable domain, completed using reference TRBV29-1 and TRBJ2-6, is SAVISQKPSRDICQRGTSLTIQCQVDSQVTMMFWYRQQPGQSLTLIATANQGSEATYESGFVIDKFPISRPNLTFSTLTVSNMSPEDSSIYLCSVEGSRTGYKSGANVLTFGAGSRLTVL.

V usage is TRBV27 and J usage is TRBJ1-4; D possibly corresponds to TRBD1 (6 bases). Deletions cut 6 bases from V and 10 bases from J, with 15 bases between. The CDR3 has 13 residues. CDR1 is MNHEY and CDR2 is SMNVEV in the germline V gene (reference sequence). DNA for the CDR3: TGTGCCAGCAGACCACCAGGGGAGGGAAAACTGTTTTTT. This translates into CASRPPGEGKLFF.

V and J are TRBV11-2 and TRBJ2-7, with TRBD1 matching over 11 bases. This CDR3 is built from 16 residues. Germline V CDR1 and CDR2: SGHAT, FQNNGV. The J segment lost 4 bases and the V segment lost 2 bases, leaving 7 bases of the junction unmatched. The DNA of the CDR3 is TGTGCCAGCAGCTTACGGGGACAGGGGGGATATTACGAGCAGTACTTC. Protein product: CASSLRGQGGYYEQYF.

The V gene is TRBV20-1, the J gene TRBJ2-7; 9 bases are shared with TRBD2. The germline gives CDR1 DFQATT, CDR2 SNEGSKA (reference sequence). The CDR3 totals 14 residues. V lost 3 bases and J lost 2; bases outside the gene matches: 5. The DNA for the CDR3 is TGCAGTGCTAGTAGGACTAGCGAAGCCTACGAGCAGTACTTC. Amino acid sequence: CSASRTSEAYEQYF.

The chain couples TRBV30 to TRBJ2-3, with 11 bases lining up with TRBD2. This CDR3 is built from 15 residues. CDR1 and CDR2 (germline): GTSNPN, SVGIG (reference sequence). V trimming: 4 bases; J trimming: 3 bases; junction bases outside the gene matches: 6. The CDR3 reads CAWIPSGRRTDTQYF. The CDR3 nucleotides read TGTGCCTGGATTCCTAGCGGGAGGAGAACAGATACGCAGTATTTT.

The J gene is TRBJ2-2, the V gene TRBV7-2; TRBD1 is a possible D gene (6 bases). Trimming removed 1 base from V and 1 base from J, with 10 bases in between. The CDR3 consists of 16 residues. Germline CDR1 and CDR2: SGHTA and FQGNSA. The CDR3 nucleotides read TGTGCCAGCAGCTTAGTTGGGGGCCAGAACACCGGGGAGCTGTTTTTT. Its protein product is CASSLVGGQNTGELFF.

The chain couples TRBV10-2 to TRBJ2-7; a weak D match, TRBD2 (6 bases). V was trimmed by 6 bases and J by 2 bases, leaving 20 bases between them. Looked up from germline, CDR1 is WSHSY and CDR2 is SAAADI. The CDR3 has 16 residues. The CDR3 protein is CASSHPGGRVTYEQYF. The CDR3 bases are TGCGCCAGCAGCCATCCCGGGGGACGGGTAACCTACGAGCAGTACTTC.

There are a few counts of this clone. J is TRBJ1-2 and V is TRBV19; D gene unclear. Germline lookup yields CDR1 LNHDA and CDR2 SQIVND (reference sequence). Deletions cut 2 bases from V and 3 bases from J, with 22 bases between. The CDR3 has 18 amino acids. DNA of the CDR3: TGTGCCAGTAGTATACATACCATCAGGAGAGGGCGCGACTATGGCTACACCTTC. Translating gives CASSIHTIRRGRDYGYTF. Full variable domain (missing parts from reference TRBV19 and TRBJ1-2): DGGITQSPKYLFRKEGQNVTLSCEQNLNHDAMYWYRQDPGQGLRLIYYSQIVNDFQKGDIAEGYSVSREKKESFPLTVTSAQKNPTAFYLCASSIHTIRRGRDYGYTFGSGTRLTVV.

This chain uses TRBV18 with TRBJ2-1; 7 bases align to TRBD1. V lost 3 bases to trimming and J lost 2 bases; unmatched junction nucleotides: 7. The CDR3 spans 16 residues. The germline V gene has CDR1 KGHSH and CDR2 LQKENI. The chain's CDR3 is CASSPFGTEPYNEQFF. CDR3 nucleotides: TGTGCCAGCTCACCCTTCGGGACAGAACCCTACAATGAGCAGTTCTTC. Full variable domain (remainder filled in from reference TRBV18 and TRBJ2-1): NAGVMQNPRHLVRRRGQEARLRCSPMKGHSHVYWYRQLPEEGLKFMVYLQKENIIDESGMPKERFSAEFPKEGPSILRIQQVVRGDSAAYFCASSPFGTEPYNEQFFGPGTRLTVL.

The V and J genes are TRBV7-7 and TRBJ2-5; 8 bases are shared with TRBD2. Germline CDR1 and CDR2: SSHAT and FNYEAQ (reference sequence). This CDR3 has 13 residues. The V gene end was trimmed by 5 bases and the J gene end by 3 bases; junction bases not matched to a gene: 2. CDR3: CASSPGREETQYF. CDR3 sequence (DNA): TGTGCCAGCAGCCCCGGGAGGGAAGAGACCCAGTACTTC.

V is TRBV27 and J is TRBJ2-1, with 13 bases fitting TRBD2. CDR3 length: 16 residues. After removal of 3 bases from V and 9 bases from J, the junction contained 8 bases not matched to a gene. Per germline, CDR1 MNHEY and CDR2 SMNVEV (reference sequence). CDR3 loop: CASSFLWTSGSGEQFF. The CDR3 region has the DNA TGTGCCAGCAGTTTTCTTTGGACTAGCGGGAGCGGTGAGCAGTTCTTC.

The J gene is TRBJ2-5, the V gene TRBV3-1 (or the pseudogene TRBV3-2); D perhaps matches TRBD2 (6 bases). The V end was cut by 0 bases, the J end by 5 bases, with 13 bases between. The germline V gene has CDR1 LGHDT and CDR2 YNNKEL (reference sequence). The CDR3 has 15 residues. In DNA form, the CDR3 reads TGTGCCAGCAGCCAAGATGTAGCGGCCAGGGAGACCCAGTACTTC. Translated: CASSQDVAARETQYF.

The sample holds one count of this clone. The V gene is TRBV14, the J gene TRBJ2-7, with 7 bases that match TRBD2. CDR3 length: 12 residues. Germline values: CDR1 SGHDN, CDR2 FVKESK. The V segment lost 4 bases and the J segment 6 bases; nucleotides outside the gene matches: 3. The DNA for the CDR3 is TGTGCCAGCAGCCCCGGCGGGGGCGAGCAGTACTTC. This sequence encodes CASSPGGGEQYF.

The chain uses TRBV5-4 and TRBJ2-7; TRBD1 matches 7 bases. V shed 4 bases, J shed 1 base, and the junction held 11 bases outside the gene matches. This CDR3 is built from 16 residues. Per germline, CDR1 SGHNT and CDR2 YYREEE (reference sequence). The CDR3 is CASSLGPGQYSYEQYF. DNA for the CDR3: TGTGCCAGCAGCCTGGGTCCGGGACAGTATTCCTACGAGCAGTACTTC.

The V and J genes are TRBV3-1 (or the pseudogene TRBV3-2) and TRBJ2-7; TRBD2 matches 14 bases. Unmatched junction bases numbered 2, after V lost 4 bases and J lost 6 bases. CDR1 is LGHDT, CDR2 YNNKEL, per germline (reference sequence). The CDR3 covers 14 residues. The chain's CDR3 is CASSPGTSGSEQYF. The CDR3 region has the DNA TGTGCCAGCAGCCCAGGGACTAGCGGGAGCGAGCAGTACTTC.

The rearrangement links TRBV2 to TRBJ2-3, with D possibly matching TRBD2 (7 bases). This CDR3 has 14 amino acids. V was trimmed by 1 base and J by 6 bases, leaving 11 bases between them. CDR1 is SNHLY and CDR2 is FYNNEI in the germline V gene. The CDR3 bases are TGTGCCAGCAGTGAAGGCGGGGGCATTGATACGCAGTATTTT. Residues: CASSEGGGIDTQYF. The variable domain in full, with the rest retrieved from reference TRBV2 and TRBJ2-3, is EPEVTQTPSHQVTQMGQEVILRCVPISNHLYFYWYRQILGQKVEFLVSFYNNEISEKSEIFDDQFSVERPDGSNFTLKIRSTKLEDSAMYFCASSEGGGIDTQYFGPGTRLTVL.

This clone was seen a few times. The rearrangement joins TRBV7-2 to TRBJ1-5, with 7 bases aligning to TRBD1. CDR3 size: 16 residues. Looked up from germline, CDR1 is SGHTA and CDR2 is FQGNSA. The junction had 7 bases not matched to a gene; V was cut back by 5 bases and J by 0 bases. CDR3 region: CASSAGQISSNQPQHF. For the CDR3, the DNA is TGTGCCAGCAGCGCGGGACAGATCTCTAGCAATCAGCCCCAGCATTTT.